The present T cell receptor beta chain was sequenced within a study of T cell therapy after organ transplantation. Study context: Up to 6 doses were given at 2-week intervals. Of ten patients, eight responded clinically and two did not.

The assay was immunoSEQ multiplex PCR, and TCRdb's table has in-frame clones only and misses some. The table includes approximately 1,800 clones, 70% to 85% detected once. Trimming cost V 0 bases and J 3 bases; bases outside gene matches: 1. CDR1 is MNHEY and CDR2 is SVGAGI in the germline V gene. This CDR3 contains 15 residues. Whole-study findings and limits: Minimal repertoire change after therapy followed marked pretherapy expansions in nonresponders.

A few counts support this clone. What it recognizes is unknown. The sequence derives from a human patient who had received a solid organ transplant and had CMV disease. Sequenced here: CD8+ T cells from blood, sampled before autologous CMV-specific T cell therapy. The rearrangement joins TRBV6-5 to TRBJ2-3; 9 bases fit TRBD1. This chain's CDR3 is CASSYSGTGTDTQYF. The CDR3 DNA sequence: TGTGCCAGCAGTTACTCGGGGACAGGGACAGATACGCAGTATTTT.